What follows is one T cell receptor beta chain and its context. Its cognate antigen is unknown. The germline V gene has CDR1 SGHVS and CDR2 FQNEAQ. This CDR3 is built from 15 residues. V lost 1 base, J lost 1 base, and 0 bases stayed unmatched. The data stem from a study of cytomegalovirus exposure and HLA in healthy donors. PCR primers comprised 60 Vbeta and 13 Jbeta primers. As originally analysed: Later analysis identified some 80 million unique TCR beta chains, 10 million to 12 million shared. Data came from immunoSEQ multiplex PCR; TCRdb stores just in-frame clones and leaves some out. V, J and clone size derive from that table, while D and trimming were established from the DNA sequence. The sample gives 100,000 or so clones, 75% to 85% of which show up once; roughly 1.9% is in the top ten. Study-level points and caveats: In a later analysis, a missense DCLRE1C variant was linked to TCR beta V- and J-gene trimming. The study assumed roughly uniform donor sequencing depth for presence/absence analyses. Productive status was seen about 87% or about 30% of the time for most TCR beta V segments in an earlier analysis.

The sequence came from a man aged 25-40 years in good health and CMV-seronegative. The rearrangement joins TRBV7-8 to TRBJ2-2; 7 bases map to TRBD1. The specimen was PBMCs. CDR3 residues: CASSLGTGNTGELFF. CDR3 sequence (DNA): TGTGCCAGCAGCTTAGGGACAGGGAACACCGGGGAGCTGTTTTTT. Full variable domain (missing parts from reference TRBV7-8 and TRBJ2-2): GAGVSQSPRYKVAKRGQDVALRCDPISGHVSLFWYQQALGQGPEFLTYFQNEAQLDKSGLPSDRFFAERPEGSVSTLKIQRTQQEDSAVYLCASSLGTGNTGELFFGEGSRLTVL.